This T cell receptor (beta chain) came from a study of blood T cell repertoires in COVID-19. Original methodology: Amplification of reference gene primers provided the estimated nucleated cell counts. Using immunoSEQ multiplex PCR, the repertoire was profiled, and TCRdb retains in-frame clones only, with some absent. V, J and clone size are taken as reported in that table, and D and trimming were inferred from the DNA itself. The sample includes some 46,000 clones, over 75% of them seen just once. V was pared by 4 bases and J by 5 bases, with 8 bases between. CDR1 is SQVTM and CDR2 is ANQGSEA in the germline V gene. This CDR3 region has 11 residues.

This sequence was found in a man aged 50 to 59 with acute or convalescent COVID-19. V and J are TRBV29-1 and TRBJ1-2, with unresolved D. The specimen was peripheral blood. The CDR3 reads CSVGAEYGYTF. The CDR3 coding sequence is TGCAGCGTTGGGGCAGAATATGGCTACACCTTC. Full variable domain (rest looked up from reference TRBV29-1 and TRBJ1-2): SAVISQKPSRDICQRGTSLTIQCQVDSQVTMMFWYRQQPGQSLTLIATANQGSEATYESGFVIDKFPISRPNLTFSTLTVSNMSPEDSSIYLCSVGAEYGYTFGSGTRLTVV.